These T cell receptor beta chains were read from a single sample in a study of T cell responses to AZD1222 COVID-19 vaccine. The repertoire was sequenced with immunoSEQ multiplex PCR; TCRdb's copy has only in-frame clones and lacks some. The sample gives 200,000 to 250,000 clones, roughly 94% of which show up once; approximately 1.5% is in the top ten. Sequencing was performed on peripheral blood, taken 28 days after the second dose of the MenACWY control vaccine. Receptors were obtained from an adult who received the MenACWY meningococcal vaccine as a control. The conserved cysteine and the conserved F or W are not part of the CDR3 here.

J gene: TRBJ2-7; V gene: TRBV6-2/TRBV6-3; CDR3 protein: ASSRTSGVYEQY
J gene: TRBJ1-4; V gene: TRBV28; CDR3 protein: ASSTRSGAEKLF
J gene: TRBJ2-5; V gene: TRBV7-7; CDR3 protein: ASSRGQALAIETQY
J gene: TRBJ2-7; V gene: TRBV4-1; CDR3 protein: ASSHGWDRLSTYEQY
J gene: TRBJ1-1; V gene: TRBV20-1; CDR3 protein: SARAGTEAF
J gene: TRBJ1-3; V gene: TRBV6-4; CDR3 protein: ASSESQGANTIY
J gene: TRBJ2-7; V gene: TRBV7-2; CDR3 protein: ASSLNQGPLF
J gene: TRBJ1-4; V gene: TRBV5-6; CDR3 protein: ASSLVLSGEKLF
J gene: TRBJ1-3; V gene: TRBV9; CDR3 protein: ASSLSDHDRAGNTIY
J gene: TRBJ2-4; V gene: TRBV28; CDR3 protein: ASNGRGDIQY
J gene: TRBJ1-5; V gene: TRBV7-2; CDR3 protein: ASSVSSILNQPQH
J gene: TRBJ2-3; V gene: TRBV3-1/TRBV3-2; CDR3 protein: ASSQGRGSDTQY
J gene: TRBJ1-2; V gene: TRBV28; CDR3 protein: ASTTWDRDSYYGYT
J gene: TRBJ2-1; V gene: TRBV9; CDR3 protein: ASSGGGRVYNEQF
J gene: TRBJ2-5; V gene: TRBV30; CDR3 protein: AGGGDRAQETQY
J gene: TRBJ2-3; V gene: TRBV3-1/TRBV3-2; CDR3 protein: ASSRTSGGAVDTQY
J gene: TRBJ2-1; V gene: TRBV18; CDR3 protein: ASSPWRETNEQF
J gene: TRBJ1-2; V gene: TRBV7-3; CDR3 protein: ASSPGTRYGYT
J gene: TRBJ1-1; V gene: TRBV19; CDR3 protein: ASTPRGGVGTEAF
J gene: TRBJ1-5; V gene: TRBV10-1; CDR3 protein: ATLVGGSGGLQPQH
J gene: TRBJ1-1; V gene: TRBV3-1/TRBV3-2; CDR3 protein: ASSPDLQNTEAF
J gene: TRBJ2-3; V gene: TRBV6-5; CDR3 protein: ASSPPGGDTQY
J gene: TRBJ1-1; V gene: TRBV28; CDR3 protein: ASRGWNTEAF
J gene: TRBJ2-5; V gene: TRBV15; CDR3 protein: ATRTDSQETQY
J gene: TRBJ1-5; V gene: TRBV29-1; CDR3 protein: SVESGVGQPQH
J gene: TRBJ1-5; V gene: TRBV11-3; CDR3 protein: ASSHVGYRNQPQH
J gene: TRBJ2-1; V gene: TRBV5-8; CDR3 protein: ASSFLGAKGRNEQF
J gene: TRBJ2-7; V gene: TRBV5-1; CDR3 protein: ASSQGQGGEQY
J gene: TRBJ1-2; V gene: TRBV5-4; CDR3 protein: ASSLTDRDYGYT